The rows below give T cell receptor beta chains drawn from one sample of a study of T cell repertoires in cytomegalovirus infection. TCRdb reanalysed the reads using MiXCR and keeps one entry per CDR3 protein. The sample has roughly 240,000 distinct CDR3 sequences; around 6.2% are singletons. Sequencing was done on a sample of PBMCs. The receptors were sampled from a human donor in good health (CMV status not recorded). Some clones in this sample may be carry-over from other donors' samples. Each CDR3 is given without its conserved first and last residue.

J gene: TRBJ2-1; V gene: TRBV28; CDR3 protein: ASSLPSGGVVNEQF
J gene: TRBJ2-2; V gene: TRBV6-2/TRBV6-3; CDR3 protein: ASSAGRLGELF
J gene: TRBJ1-1; V gene: TRBV14; CDR3 protein: ASSGTGTTEAF
J gene: TRBJ1-4; V gene: TRBV6-6; CDR3 protein: ASRTGQAQHEKLF
J gene: TRBJ2-1; V gene: TRBV5-5; CDR3 protein: ASSLALNEQF
J gene: TRBJ1-2; V gene: TRBV7-9; CDR3 protein: ASSLDQPTTIVRDGYT
J gene: TRBJ1-1; V gene: TRBV20-1; CDR3 protein: SAKAGSTEAF
J gene: TRBJ1-6; V gene: TRBV20-1; CDR3 protein: SAPNEGIGSPLH
J gene: TRBJ2-3; V gene: TRBV5-1; CDR3 protein: ASSTLMSAEGQDTQY
J gene: TRBJ2-5; V gene: TRBV7-9; CDR3 protein: ASSLAQGHQETQY
J gene: TRBJ1-2; V gene: TRBV4-3; CDR3 protein: ASSQDLAASRYGYT
J gene: TRBJ1-2; V gene: TRBV3-1; CDR3 protein: ASSQERGYT
J gene: TRBJ2-1; V gene: TRBV7-6; CDR3 protein: AISAISPPKGTHSEQF
J gene: TRBJ2-1; V gene: TRBV11-2; CDR3 protein: ASSLLRASSYNEQF
J gene: TRBJ1-5; V gene: TRBV4-3; CDR3 protein: ASSQDRGSGQPQH
J gene: TRBJ2-2; V gene: TRBV5-1; CDR3 protein: ASSSRDRDTGELF
J gene: TRBJ2-2; V gene: TRBV2; CDR3 protein: ASSAWRPPGTGELF
J gene: TRBJ2-5; V gene: TRBV2; CDR3 protein: ASSDGSQETQY
J gene: TRBJ2-7; V gene: TRBV29-1; CDR3 protein: SVDDGYEQY
J gene: TRBJ1-1; V gene: TRBV7-9; CDR3 protein: ASSLVRSQRTEAF
J gene: TRBJ2-7; V gene: TRBV20-1; CDR3 protein: SAHTWATYEQY
J gene: TRBJ2-5; V gene: TRBV12-3/TRBV12-4; CDR3 protein: ASREAGETQY
J gene: TRBJ1-5; V gene: TRBV12-3/TRBV12-4; CDR3 protein: ASTNDRGGNQPQH
J gene: TRBJ1-1; V gene: TRBV19; CDR3 protein: ASSRLGQVNTEAF
J gene: TRBJ2-2; V gene: TRBV3-1; CDR3 protein: ASSPWDRADTGELF
J gene: TRBJ2-5; V gene: TRBV6-2/TRBV6-3; CDR3 protein: ASSQGLAGQETQY
J gene: TRBJ1-5; V gene: TRBV20-1; CDR3 protein: SARTGAKNQPQH
J gene: TRBJ1-6; V gene: TRBV7-9; CDR3 protein: ASRLIGGSLYNSPLH
J gene: TRBJ2-3; V gene: TRBV7-6; CDR3 protein: ASSWSEGGIDTQY
J gene: TRBJ2-2; V gene: TRBV18; CDR3 protein: ASSPRTNTGELF
J gene: TRBJ1-5; V gene: TRBV12-5; CDR3 protein: ASGTGGGQPQH
J gene: TRBJ2-4; V gene: TRBV3-1; CDR3 protein: ASSLRGGENIQY
J gene: TRBJ2-7; V gene: TRBV6-2/TRBV6-3; CDR3 protein: ASSYEPGNSHEQY
J gene: TRBJ2-2; V gene: TRBV28; CDR3 protein: ASSLYDRGVFQDTGELF
J gene: TRBJ2-5; V gene: TRBV6-2/TRBV6-3; CDR3 protein: ASSFGAGYETQY
J gene: TRBJ1-3; V gene: TRBV7-2; CDR3 protein: ASSPGASGNTIY
J gene: TRBJ2-6; V gene: TRBV2; CDR3 protein: ASSRESGANVLT
J gene: TRBJ2-3; V gene: TRBV14; CDR3 protein: ASSQVGTDTQY
J gene: TRBJ2-2; V gene: TRBV14; CDR3 protein: ASSLPIGVGELF
J gene: TRBJ1-2; V gene: TRBV6-2/TRBV6-3; CDR3 protein: ASSYSSGMYSGYT
J gene: TRBJ2-7; V gene: TRBV6-5; CDR3 protein: ASSRGTGSYEQY
J gene: TRBJ1-5; V gene: TRBV11-1; CDR3 protein: ASSFGINQPQH
J gene: TRBJ2-2; V gene: TRBV7-2; CDR3 protein: ASQRGPSTGELF
J gene: TRBJ1-5; V gene: TRBV28; CDR3 protein: ASSVWTTSNQPQH
J gene: TRBJ1-1; V gene: TRBV12-3/TRBV12-4; CDR3 protein: ASSFQDWNTEAF